The 8 T cell receptor beta chains below come from one sample, sequenced in a study of shared clonotypes between healthy human individuals. Method: immunoSEQ multiplex PCR; TCRdb's copy keeps in-frame clones and lacks some. There are around 2.3 million clones in the sample; around 95% occur only once, and roughly 0.13% lies in the top ten. The sample taken for sequencing was naive CD4+ T cells sorted from blood. Stated subset: CD45RA+ positively selected. These receptors originate from a man younger than 35 in good health.

The rearrangement uses TRBV6-1 and TRBJ2-7, with D hard to call. This CDR3 has 12 amino acids. V was shortened by 7 bases and J by 4 bases, with 11 bases between the two germline ends. Germline assignment: CDR1 MNHNS and CDR2 SASEGT. CDR3 nucleotides: TGTGCCAGCAAATGGGATTTATACGAGCAGTACTTC. Translated, it gives CASKWDLYEQYF.

The chain employs TRBV10-1 and TRBJ2-1; perhaps TRBD1 as D (5 bases). The CDR3 totals 14 residues. Germline V CDR1 and CDR2: WNHNN, SYGVQD (reference sequence). Deletions cut 5 bases from V and 6 bases from J, with 14 bases between. CDR3 in amino acids: CASSPAGLGNEQFF. The CDR3 nucleotides are TGCGCCAGCAGTCCTGCAGGGTTAGGCAATGAGCAGTTCTTC.

V and J are TRBV28 and TRBJ1-4; D is ambiguous. The CDR3 runs to 16 residues. Germline V gene data show CDR1 as MDHEN and CDR2 as SYDVKM. With 6 bases removed from V and 5 bases from J, the gap between germline ends came to 19 bases. For the CDR3, the DNA is TGTGCCAGCAGATTCCCGACCGGGTCCAGCAATGAAAAACTGTTTTTT. It yields the protein CASRFPTGSSNEKLFF.

The V and J genes are TRBV9 and TRBJ2-3; TRBD2 matches at 16 bases. Germline lookup yields CDR1 SGDLS and CDR2 YYNGEE. Trimming removed 4 bases from V and 2 bases from J; junction bases left unmatched: 4. The CDR3 sequence is 17 residues long. The CDR3 bases are TGTGCCAGCAGCCCGGGACTAGCGGGAGGGTCCACAGATACGCAGTATTTT. Translation gives CASSPGLAGGSTDTQYF.

In its sample, this clone was seen once. The V gene is TRBV7-2, the J gene TRBJ2-5; D remains ambiguous. Deletions cut 5 bases from V and 4 bases from J, with 14 bases between. Per the germline V gene, CDR1 is SGHTA and CDR2 is FQGNSA. The CDR3 extends over 14 amino acids. The CDR3 DNA follows: TGTGCCAGCAGCGTACGGTCGTGGGGAGAGACCCAGTACTTC. Amino acids: CASSVRSWGETQYF.

This chain connects TRBV7-2 to TRBJ1-1; D gene unclear. Germline loops: CDR1 SGHTA, CDR2 FQGNSA. The germline V and J ends were trimmed by 1 base and 13 bases, with 19 bases remaining between them. The CDR3 sequence is 14 residues long. For the CDR3, the DNA is TGTGCCAGCAGCTTAGACAGTTCCCAACCGGGAGTTTTCTTT. It specifies CASSLDSSQPGVFF.

The rearrangement joins TRBV7-9 to TRBJ2-2, with D uncertain. CDR1 is SEHNR and CDR2 is FQNEAQ in the germline V gene (reference sequence). V was pared by 7 bases and J by 5 bases, with 20 bases between. CDR3 length: 16 amino acids. DNA of the CDR3: TGTGCCAGCACCTACTTGAGTGGGAAGGGAACCGGGGAGCTGTTTTTT. Amino acids: CASTYLSGKGTGELFF. Supplemented by reference TRBV7-9 and TRBJ2-2, the full variable domain reads DTGVSQNPRHKITKRGQNVTFRCDPISEHNRLYWYRQTLGQGPEFLTYFQNEAQLEKSRLLSDRFSAERPKGSFSTLEIQRTEQGDSAMYLCASTYLSGKGTGELFFGEGSRLTVL.

The chain links TRBV5-1 to TRBJ2-5; the match to TRBD1 covers 9 bases. Germline loops: CDR1 SGHRS, CDR2 YFSETQ. The CDR3 is 14 amino acids. Germline trimming cut 1 base from V and 5 bases from J; bases unmatched to any gene: 3. CDR3 in DNA: TGCGCCAGCAGCTTGTACGGACAGGGGGAGACCCAGTACTTC. As protein: CASSLYGQGETQYF.